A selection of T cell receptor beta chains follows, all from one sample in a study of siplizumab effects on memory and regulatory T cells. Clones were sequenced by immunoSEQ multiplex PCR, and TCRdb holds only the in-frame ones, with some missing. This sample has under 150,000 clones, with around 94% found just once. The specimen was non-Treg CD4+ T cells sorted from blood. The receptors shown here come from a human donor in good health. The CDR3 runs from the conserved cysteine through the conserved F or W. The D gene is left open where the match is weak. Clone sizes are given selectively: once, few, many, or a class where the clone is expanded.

CASIGEVDTQYF TGTGCCAGCATCGGGGAGGTAGATACGCAGTATTTT TRBV2 few TRBJ2-3 .
CASRLAPPGAGNRIYNEQFF TGTGCCAGCAGATTGGCCCCACCCGGTGCGGGCAATCGTATTTACAATGAGCAGTTCTTC TRBV13 . TRBJ2-1 .
CASTGTGGMSYTF TGTGCCAGCACCGGGACAGGGGGCATGAGCTACACCTTC TRBV6-5 . TRBJ1-2 TRBD1
CASRSGNNQPQHF TGTGCCAGCAGATCAGGGAACAATCAGCCCCAGCATTTT TRBV2 . TRBJ1-5 .
CASSPAMARTEAFF TGTGCCAGCTCACCAGCCATGGCGCGGACCGAAGCTTTCTTT TRBV18 . TRBJ1-1 .
CASSKGLAGGETQYF TGTGCCAGCAGTAAGGGACTAGCCGGGGGAGAGACCCAGTACTTC TRBV2 . TRBJ2-5 TRBD2
CASSLPRGQGGQETQYF TGTGCCAGCAGCTTGCCAAGGGGACAGGGGGGCCAAGAGACCCAGTACTTC TRBV5-4 once TRBJ2-5 TRBD1
CASSPRGRPVSGANVLTF TGTGCCAGCAGCCCAAGGGGTCGGCCCGTCTCTGGGGCCAACGTCCTGACTTTC TRBV7-3 . TRBJ2-6 .
CASSLTANTEAFF TGTGCCAGCAGCTTAACAGCTAACACTGAAGCTTTCTTT TRBV5-6 . TRBJ1-1 .
CASSFTKGGYHEQYF TGTGCCAGCAGCTTTACCAAGGGGGGTTACCACGAGCAGTACTTC TRBV7-9 . TRBJ2-7 .
CASSSRIYEQYF TGTGCCAGCAGCTCCAGGATCTACGAGCAGTACTTC TRBV11-2 . TRBJ2-7 .
CASSSRTSGSNEQYF TGTGCCAGTAGTTCCCGGACTAGCGGGAGTAACGAGCAGTACTTC TRBV19 . TRBJ2-7 TRBD2
CASSNTRPFF TGTGCCAGCAGCAACACTCGGCCGTTCTTC TRBV7-9 . TRBJ2-1 .
CASSLQGGTYNEQFF TGTGCCAGCAGCTTACAGGGGGGGACCTACAATGAGCAGTTCTTC TRBV6-1 few TRBJ2-1 .
CASSPLAGGTGELFF TGCGCCAGCAGTCCACTAGCGGGAGGCACCGGGGAGCTGTTTTTT TRBV5-1 . TRBJ2-2 TRBD2
CASSPGQGRTEAFF TGTGCCAGCAGCCCGGGACAGGGCCGAACTGAAGCTTTCTTT TRBV25-1 . TRBJ1-1 TRBD1
CASWGPGEQYF TGCGCCAGCTGGGGCCCGGGCGAGCAGTACTTC TRBV10-2 . TRBJ2-7 .
CASSPRLASRSYEQYF TGTGCCAGCAGTCCTCGACTAGCGTCTAGATCCTACGAGCAGTACTTC TRBV6-6 . TRBJ2-7 TRBD2
CASRAPPLAGKADTQYF TGTGCCAGCAGAGCCCCCCCGCTAGCGGGAAAAGCAGATACGCAGTATTTT TRBV9 . TRBJ2-3 TRBD2
CASSLGQGPDTQYF TGCGCCAGCAGCTTGGGACAGGGCCCGGATACGCAGTATTTT TRBV5-1 . TRBJ2-3 TRBD1
CASSVTGVSGYTF TGTGCCAGCAGCGTGACAGGGGTGAGTGGCTACACCTTC TRBV27 . TRBJ1-2 TRBD1
CASSPFDSSSGNTIYF TGTGCCAGCTCCCCCTTTGATTCGTCCTCTGGAAACACCATATATTTT TRBV18 . TRBJ1-3 .
CASSPPGQLLQYF TGTGCCAGCTCACCACCAGGACAGCTTCTCCAGTACTTC TRBV18 . TRBJ2-7 .
CASGLVPPGNTIYF TGTGCTAGTGGTTTGGTTCCCCCCGGAAACACCATATATTTT TRBV12-5 once TRBJ1-3 .
CAWSNNYGYTF TGTGCCTGGAGTAATAACTATGGCTACACCTTC TRBV30 few TRBJ1-2 .
CASSLAGRNTEAFF TGTGCCAGCAGCCTCGCAGGGCGAAACACTGAAGCTTTCTTT TRBV6-6 once TRBJ1-1 .
CASSSSTTPRETQYF TGTGCCAGCAGCTCTTCGACTACCCCCCGGGAGACCCAGTACTTC TRBV5-4 . TRBJ2-5 .